The rows below give T cell receptor beta chains drawn from one sample of a study of blood T cell repertoires in COVID-19. Generated by immunoSEQ multiplex PCR, the TCRdb table keeps only in-frame clones and is missing some. In the table there are about 59,000 clones, 81% of which are singletons. The sequenced sample was peripheral blood. Receptors originate from a woman of 80 years or more with active or convalescent COVID-19. Both conserved end residues are part of each CDR3. A D gene is named only where the DNA matches it firmly. The size field is filled for only some rows; it gives once, few, many or a size class.

J gene: TRBJ2-3
D gene: .
clone size: .
V gene: TRBV19
CDR3 protein: CASSISPRTSTDTQYF
CDR3 DNA: TGTGCCAGTAGTATTTCTCCAAGAACTAGCACAGATACGCAGTATTTT

J gene: TRBJ1-1
D gene: .
clone size: .
V gene: TRBV5-1
CDR3 protein: CASRTLHTEAFF
CDR3 DNA: TGCGCCAGCAGAACTCTTCACACTGAAGCTTTCTTT

J gene: TRBJ2-7
D gene: TRBD1
clone size: .
V gene: TRBV28
CDR3 protein: CASRRGQGGLQYF
CDR3 DNA: TGTGCCAGCAGAAGAGGACAGGGGGGTTTGCAGTACTTC

J gene: TRBJ1-1
D gene: TRBD1
clone size: once
V gene: TRBV25-1
CDR3 protein: CASIPPVGTGGFTEAFF
CDR3 DNA: TGTGCCAGCATCCCCCCCGTAGGGACAGGGGGCTTCACTGAAGCTTTCTTT

J gene: TRBJ2-7
D gene: TRBD1
clone size: .
V gene: TRBV6-5
CDR3 protein: CASSYGWTGGNEQYF
CDR3 DNA: TGTGCCAGCAGTTACGGGTGGACAGGGGGCAACGAGCAGTACTTC

J gene: TRBJ2-7
D gene: .
clone size: .
V gene: TRBV9
CDR3 protein: CASSPGDDYEQYF
CDR3 DNA: TGTGCCAGCAGCCCGGGGGACGACTACGAGCAGTACTTC

J gene: TRBJ2-7
D gene: .
clone size: .
V gene: TRBV6-2/TRBV6-3
CDR3 protein: CASSFGGESYEQYF
CDR3 DNA: TGTGCCAGCAGTTTTGGCGGGGAGTCCTACGAGCAGTACTTC

J gene: TRBJ2-5
D gene: .
clone size: .
V gene: TRBV9
CDR3 protein: CASSGDTETQYF
CDR3 DNA: TGTGCCAGCAGTGGGGACACAGAGACCCAGTACTTC

J gene: TRBJ1-1
D gene: .
clone size: once
V gene: TRBV4-2
CDR3 protein: CASSQEDTRTEAFF
CDR3 DNA: TGTGCCAGCAGCCAAGAGGACACTCGGACTGAAGCTTTCTTT

J gene: TRBJ1-5
D gene: .
clone size: .
V gene: TRBV5-5
CDR3 protein: CASSLVPTRFDQPQHF
CDR3 DNA: TGTGCCAGCAGCTTGGTGCCGACTAGGTTTGATCAGCCCCAGCATTTT

J gene: TRBJ1-2
D gene: .
clone size: .
V gene: TRBV12-3/TRBV12-4
CDR3 protein: CASSLGGIDGYTF
CDR3 DNA: TGTGCCAGCAGTTTAGGGGGCATCGATGGCTACACCTTC

J gene: TRBJ1-2
D gene: TRBD1
clone size: few
V gene: TRBV24-1
CDR3 protein: CATSDPGGGRGYTF
CDR3 DNA: TGTGCCACCAGTGATCCAGGGGGCGGCCGAGGCTACACCTTC

J gene: TRBJ2-3
D gene: TRBD2
clone size: .
V gene: TRBV5-4
CDR3 protein: CASSKLAGTSTDTQYF
CDR3 DNA: TGTGCCAGCAGCAAACTAGCGGGGACAAGCACAGATACGCAGTATTTT

J gene: TRBJ2-7
D gene: TRBD2
clone size: .
V gene: TRBV2
CDR3 protein: CASSASSAGGYEQYF
CDR3 DNA: TGTGCCAGCAGTGCCTCTAGCGCGGGGGGCTACGAGCAGTACTTC

J gene: TRBJ2-1
D gene: .
clone size: .
V gene: TRBV7-9
CDR3 protein: CASSFDRWNEQFF
CDR3 DNA: TGTGCCAGCAGCTTCGACAGGTGGAATGAGCAGTTCTTC

J gene: TRBJ2-2
D gene: TRBD1
clone size: .
V gene: TRBV28
CDR3 protein: CASTSGTGSLTGELFF
CDR3 DNA: TGTGCCAGCACCTCAGGGACAGGGAGCTTAACCGGGGAGCTGTTTTTT

J gene: TRBJ1-1
D gene: TRBD1
clone size: .
V gene: TRBV7-2
CDR3 protein: CASSLRRTGPYTEAFF
CDR3 DNA: TGTGCCAGCAGCCTCAGACGGACAGGGCCCTACACTGAAGCTTTCTTT

J gene: TRBJ1-1
D gene: .
clone size: .
V gene: TRBV3-1/TRBV3-2
CDR3 protein: CASSQTGGDTEAFF
CDR3 DNA: TGTGCCAGCAGCCAGACGGGGGGGGACACTGAAGCTTTCTTT

J gene: TRBJ1-2
D gene: .
clone size: .
V gene: TRBV5-4
CDR3 protein: CASSLAGQTKYGYTF
CDR3 DNA: TGTGCCAGCAGCTTGGCCGGACAAACGAAATATGGCTACACCTTC

J gene: TRBJ2-7
D gene: .
clone size: .
V gene: TRBV13
CDR3 protein: CASSATGNYEQYF
CDR3 DNA: TGTGCCAGCAGCGCCACAGGAAACTACGAGCAGTACTTC

J gene: TRBJ2-1
D gene: .
clone size: .
V gene: TRBV4-1
CDR3 protein: CASNSGDPSYEQFF
CDR3 DNA: TGCGCCAGCAATTCAGGGGACCCCTCCTATGAGCAGTTCTTC

J gene: TRBJ2-7
D gene: .
clone size: few
V gene: TRBV27
CDR3 protein: CASKTYGTIDEQYF
CDR3 DNA: TGTGCCAGCAAAACCTACGGGACAATCGACGAGCAGTACTTC

J gene: TRBJ2-7
D gene: .
clone size: .
V gene: TRBV29-1
CDR3 protein: CSGGDFVYEQYF
CDR3 DNA: TGCAGCGGCGGGGACTTCGTGTACGAGCAGTACTTC

J gene: TRBJ2-3
D gene: .
clone size: .
V gene: TRBV2
CDR3 protein: CASRRDSTSTDTQYF
CDR3 DNA: TGTGCCAGCAGGAGGGACTCCACTAGCACAGATACGCAGTATTTT

J gene: TRBJ2-1
D gene: TRBD1
clone size: .
V gene: TRBV19
CDR3 protein: CASTGTGGKDEQFF
CDR3 DNA: TGTGCCAGTACTGGGACAGGGGGTAAGGATGAGCAGTTCTTC

J gene: TRBJ2-3
D gene: TRBD2
clone size: once
V gene: TRBV28
CDR3 protein: CASRAPGLAGGNTQYF
CDR3 DNA: TGTGCCAGCAGGGCGCCGGGACTAGCGGGGGGGAATACGCAGTATTTT

J gene: TRBJ2-3
D gene: .
clone size: few
V gene: TRBV6-1
CDR3 protein: CASSEALAGRSTDTQYF
CDR3 DNA: TGTGCCAGCAGTGAAGCGCTGGCAGGCCGTAGCACAGATACGCAGTATTTT

J gene: TRBJ2-1
D gene: .
clone size: .
V gene: TRBV7-2
CDR3 protein: CASSSSPDNEQFF
CDR3 DNA: TGTGCCAGCAGCTCCAGTCCTGACAATGAGCAGTTCTTC

J gene: TRBJ2-5
D gene: .
clone size: .
V gene: TRBV3-1/TRBV3-2
CDR3 protein: CASSQDVTGPQYF
CDR3 DNA: TGTGCCAGCAGCCAAGACGTGACAGGTCCCCAGTACTTC

J gene: TRBJ2-1
D gene: TRBD1
clone size: .
V gene: TRBV27
CDR3 protein: CASRGGGWAEQFF
CDR3 DNA: TGTGCCAGCAGAGGGGGCGGTTGGGCCGAGCAGTTCTTC

J gene: TRBJ1-6
D gene: TRBD1
clone size: few
V gene: TRBV4-1
CDR3 protein: CASSQEGRSDRGRSPLHF
CDR3 DNA: TGCGCCAGCAGCCAAGAGGGACGCTCGGACAGGGGAAGGTCACCCCTCCACTTT

J gene: TRBJ2-7
D gene: .
clone size: once
V gene: TRBV3-1/TRBV3-2
CDR3 protein: CASSQAVNYEQYF
CDR3 DNA: TGTGCCAGCAGCCAAGCAGTTAACTACGAGCAGTACTTC

J gene: TRBJ1-3
D gene: .
clone size: .
V gene: TRBV4-1
CDR3 protein: CASSQDSASSGNTIYF
CDR3 DNA: TGCGCCAGCAGCCAAGATAGCGCCAGCTCTGGAAACACCATATATTTT

J gene: TRBJ1-5
D gene: .
clone size: .
V gene: TRBV18
CDR3 protein: CASSLTDSPNQPQHF
CDR3 DNA: TGTGCCAGCTCACTAACGGACAGCCCAAATCAGCCCCAGCATTTT

J gene: TRBJ2-5
D gene: TRBD1
clone size: few
V gene: TRBV7-2
CDR3 protein: CASSSAQPGQGETQYF
CDR3 DNA: TGTGCCAGCAGCTCCGCCCAACCGGGACAGGGAGAGACCCAGTACTTC

J gene: TRBJ2-1
D gene: .
clone size: .
V gene: TRBV24-1
CDR3 protein: CATSVSTGNEQFF
CDR3 DNA: TGTGCCACCAGTGTTTCGACAGGCAATGAGCAGTTCTTC

J gene: TRBJ2-7
D gene: .
clone size: .
V gene: TRBV2
CDR3 protein: CASRAGGGQYF
CDR3 DNA: TGTGCCAGCAGAGCAGGGGGAGGGCAGTACTTC

J gene: TRBJ1-5
D gene: .
clone size: .
V gene: TRBV12-3/TRBV12-4
CDR3 protein: CASRSMGGQPQHF
CDR3 DNA: TGTGCCAGCAGGTCGATGGGAGGCCAGCCCCAGCATTTT

J gene: TRBJ1-1
D gene: TRBD1
clone size: .
V gene: TRBV14
CDR3 protein: CASSQQGVGTEAFF
CDR3 DNA: TGTGCCAGCAGCCAACAGGGGGTCGGCACTGAAGCTTTCTTT

J gene: TRBJ1-1
D gene: TRBD1
clone size: .
V gene: TRBV5-4
CDR3 protein: CASSLRQGVLGTEAFF
CDR3 DNA: TGTGCCAGCAGCTTAAGACAGGGTGTGTTGGGCACTGAAGCTTTCTTT

J gene: TRBJ1-6
D gene: TRBD1
clone size: .
V gene: TRBV3-1/TRBV3-2
CDR3 protein: CASSQAGQPNSPLHF
CDR3 DNA: TGTGCCAGCAGCCAAGCGGGACAGCCCAATTCACCCCTCCACTTT

J gene: TRBJ1-5
D gene: .
clone size: .
V gene: TRBV19
CDR3 protein: CASSGGLFNQPQHF
CDR3 DNA: TGTGCCAGTAGTGGGGGACTGTTCAATCAGCCCCAGCATTTT

J gene: TRBJ1-5
D gene: .
clone size: .
V gene: TRBV20-1
CDR3 protein: CSASRGDGNQPQHF
CDR3 DNA: TGCAGTGCTAGTAGGGGTGACGGCAATCAGCCCCAGCATTTT

J gene: TRBJ1-2
D gene: .
clone size: .
V gene: TRBV29-1
CDR3 protein: CSVEDRAGSYGYTF
CDR3 DNA: TGCAGCGTTGAAGATCGGGCAGGGTCCTATGGCTACACCTTC

J gene: TRBJ2-1
D gene: TRBD1
clone size: .
V gene: TRBV6-2/TRBV6-3
CDR3 protein: CASSYPTGINRPHNEQFF
CDR3 DNA: TGTGCCAGCAGTTACCCGACAGGGATTAATCGACCCCACAATGAGCAGTTCTTC